The rows below give T cell receptor beta chains drawn from one sample of a study of T cells in Graves' hyperthyroidism and ophthalmopathy. MiXCR, run by TCRdb on the multiplex PCR reads, gives a single entry per CDR3 protein. Of roughly 400,000 distinct CDR3 sequences listed, about 14% are singletons. The specimen sequenced was blood. The receptors were gathered from a man aged 50 to 59 with Graves' ophthalmopathy. Each CDR3 is given with its conserved first and last residue. A D gene is named only where the DNA matches it firmly. Clone size is stated in some rows and not others, as once, few, many or a class when expanded.

V gene	J gene	D gene	CDR3 length	clone size	CDR3 DNA	CDR3 protein
TRBV6-1	TRBJ2-1	TRBD2	15	many	TGTGCCAGCATTGGGACTAGCGGAACGGGGAATGAGCAGTTCTTC	CASIGTSGTGNEQFF
TRBV7-8	TRBJ1-4	TRBD1	15	-	TGTGCCAGCAGCAAAGGACAGGGACCGTCGGAAAAACTGTTTTTT	CASSKGQGPSEKLFF
TRBV6-2/TRBV6-3	TRBJ2-1	TRBD2	14	many	TGTGCCAGCAGATTCAGCGGGGGAAGGAATGAGCAGTTCTTC	CASRFSGGRNEQFF
TRBV6-6	TRBJ1-2	-	16	many	TGTGCCAGCAGTTACCAGGGTGGGGGAGCTAACTATGGCTACACCTTC	CASSYQGGGANYGYTF
TRBV20-1	TRBJ2-7	-	14	many	TGCAGTGCTAGTCCTGGGGCCCACTCCTACGAGCAGTACTTC	CSASPGAHSYEQYF
TRBV7-9	TRBJ1-3	-	16	many	TGTGCCAGCAGCTCACAGGGATTCTTCTCTGGAAACACCATATATTTT	CASSSQGFFSGNTIYF
TRBV20-1	TRBJ2-3	TRBD2	16	many	TGCAGTGCACATAATTCTGGACTAGCGGGATCAGATACGCAGTATTTT	CSAHNSGLAGSDTQYF
TRBV5-1	TRBJ2-5	TRBD2	16	many	TGCGCCAGCAGCTTGGATCTAGCGGGATTCGTGAAGACCCAGTACTTC	CASSLDLAGFVKTQYF
TRBV6-2/TRBV6-3	TRBJ2-7	-	12	many	TGTGCCAGCACGGCCAGCTCCTACGAGCAGTACTTC	CASTASSYEQYF
TRBV7-9	TRBJ1-1	-	15	many	TGTGCCAGCAGCTTAGGGTCAGGGCTCGACACTGAAGCTTTCTTT	CASSLGSGLDTEAFF
TRBV12-3/TRBV12-4	TRBJ1-1	-	16	many	TGTGCCAGCAGGGCCCTCGGTCGAGGGAAGAACACTGAAGCTTTCTTT	CASRALGRGKNTEAFF
TRBV18	TRBJ1-4	-	14	few	TGTGCCAGCTCGGACCGGGAACATAATGAAAAACTGTTTTTT	CASSDREHNEKLFF
TRBV12-3/TRBV12-4	TRBJ1-2	-	15	many	TGTGCCAGCAGTTCTCTGGGGGGGCGCGAAAATGGCTACACCTTC	CASSSLGGRENGYTF
TRBV10-3	TRBJ2-7	TRBD1	16	few	TGTGCCATCAGTGGAGGGACAGATGGGCTTTACTACGAGCAGTACTTC	CAISGGTDGLYYEQYF
TRBV7-2	TRBJ2-3	-	18	few	TGTGCCAGCAGCTTAGGCCAAACTATCCTGGCTAGCACAGATACGCAGTATTTT	CASSLGQTILASTDTQYF
TRBV15	TRBJ2-5	-	16	many	TGTGCCACCAGCAGAGATCTCGGGGACCCGCCGGAGACCCAGTACTTC	CATSRDLGDPPETQYF
TRBV29-1	TRBJ2-2	TRBD1	16	-	TGCAGCGTTGATGATAGTACAGGGGTAGGAACCGGGGAGCTGTTTTTT	CSVDDSTGVGTGELFF
TRBV7-3	TRBJ2-5	-	13	-	TGTGCCAGCAGCTTGGGGGAGACAGAGACCCAGTACTTC	CASSLGETETQYF
TRBV9	TRBJ2-3	TRBD2	16	many	TGTGCCAGCAGCTTCTCTAGCGGGAGGGCCACAGATACGCAGTATTTT	CASSFSSGRATDTQYF
TRBV27	TRBJ2-7	TRBD2	15	-	TGTGCCAGCAGTTTTGAAGTAGCGGGCATTGGCGAGCAGTACTTC	CASSFEVAGIGEQYF
TRBV4-2	TRBJ1-1	-	14	many	TGTGCCAGCAGCCAAGATCGAGGGGGCACTGAAGCTTTCTTT	CASSQDRGGTEAFF
TRBV10-3	TRBJ2-7	-	14	many	TGTGCCATCAGTGAACCAGGGAGCTCCTACGAGCAGTACTTC	CAISEPGSSYEQYF
TRBV19	TRBJ2-7	-	16	few	TGTGCCAGTAGTATACGGGGGGCCCAAAGCTCCTACGAGCAGTACTTC	CASSIRGAQSSYEQYF
TRBV4-1	TRBJ2-1	-	17	-	TGCGCCAGCAGCCAAGGGGAACAGGCCGGACCTCGGTATGAGCAGTTCTTC	CASSQGEQAGPRYEQFF
TRBV5-1	TRBJ1-2	-	13	few	TGCGCCAGCAGCCCAAGTTTGAACTATGGCTACACCTTC	CASSPSLNYGYTF
TRBV5-1	TRBJ2-7	-	15	many	TGCGCCAGCAGCTTGGCTTTGGACAGTTCCTACGAGCAGTACTTC	CASSLALDSSYEQYF
TRBV12-3/TRBV12-4	TRBJ1-1	-	15	few	TGTGCCAGCAGTTTATTAATAGGGGGGGACACTGAAGCTTTCTTT	CASSLLIGGDTEAFF
TRBV12-3/TRBV12-4	TRBJ2-3	-	12	many	TGTGCCAGCAGTCCGGACGGAGATACGCAGTATTTT	CASSPDGDTQYF
TRBV6-1	TRBJ2-5	-	13	many	TGTGCCAGCAGTCACGGGCCTAAAGAGACCCAGTACTTC	CASSHGPKETQYF
TRBV4-1	TRBJ1-5	-	16	-	TGCGCCAGCAGCCAGCAGGAAGCCGGGCCGCAACAGCCCCAGCATTTT	CASSQQEAGPQQPQHF
TRBV7-2	TRBJ2-3	-	16	many	TGTGCCAGCAGCTTATATCGGGCCCGTGTTCCAAATACGCAGTATTTT	CASSLYRARVPNTQYF
TRBV27	TRBJ2-7	-	15	-	TGTGCCATCACCCTAGGGGCAGGATCACATCGGGAGCAGTACTTC	CAITLGAGSHREQYF
TRBV19	TRBJ2-1	-	14	-	TGTGCCAGTAGTTCAGTGAGCTCCTACAATGAGCAGTTCTTC	CASSSVSSYNEQFF
TRBV7-3	TRBJ2-1	-	17	few	TGTGCCAGCAGCTTAAACGGGCTCGGAGCGGGTCGGCATGAGCAGTTCTTC	CASSLNGLGAGRHEQFF
TRBV9	TRBJ2-6	TRBD2	19	-	TGTGCCAGCAGCGCCTCTTCACTAGCGGCATTAATTGGGGCCAACGTCCTGACTTTC	CASSASSLAALIGANVLTF
TRBV20-1	TRBJ2-1	TRBD2	13	many	TGCAGTGCTCGTAGCGGGAGGGTGAATGAGCAGTTCTTC	CSARSGRVNEQFF
TRBV6-2/TRBV6-3	TRBJ2-7	TRBD1	13	many	TGTGCCAGCAGTTTAGGTAGGGGGCAGGAGCAGTACTTC	CASSLGRGQEQYF
TRBV12-5	TRBJ2-7	-	15	many	TGTGCTAGTGGTTTGCTCCCGGACAGCTCCTACGAGCAGTACTTC	CASGLLPDSSYEQYF
TRBV9	TRBJ2-2	TRBD1	14	-	TGTGCCAGCAGCGCCCAGGGGGCGAGGGGGGAGCTGTTTTTT	CASSAQGARGELFF
TRBV4-1	TRBJ2-4	-	14	-	TGCGCCAGCAGCCAACCGGGAAGGAGGGACATTCAGTACTTC	CASSQPGRRDIQYF
TRBV20-1	TRBJ2-7	-	13	many	TGCAGTGCTAAAAAGTACTTCTCCTACGAGCAGTACTTC	CSAKKYFSYEQYF
TRBV28	TRBJ2-5	-	13	-	TGTGCCAGCAGTTTATGGATTGGAGAGACCCAGTACTTC	CASSLWIGETQYF
TRBV6-2/TRBV6-3	TRBJ2-3	-	15	-	TGTGCCAGCAGTTACTCTAGGTCGGGCACAGATACGCAGTATTTT	CASSYSRSGTDTQYF
TRBV24-1	TRBJ1-1	-	11	-	TGTGCCACCAGTGACTTGAGGGAAGCTTTCTTT	CATSDLREAFF
TRBV27	TRBJ2-6	-	17	-	TGTGCCAGCAGTTTAAGGCCAGATAGCTCTGGGGCCAACGTCCTGACTTTC	CASSLRPDSSGANVLTF
TRBV2	TRBJ2-4	-	14	once	TGCGCCAGCACCCCCTCACAGCAGGAGAACATTCAGTACTTC	CASTPSQQENIQYF
TRBV7-8	TRBJ2-1	TRBD2	17	-	TGTGCCAGCAGCTTGGCCCCGGGACTAGCGGGAGAGGGGAAGCAGTTCTTC	CASSLAPGLAGEGKQFF
TRBV5-1	TRBJ2-1	-	11	many	TGCGCCAGCAGCGTTGACAATGAGCAGTTCTTC	CASSVDNEQFF
TRBV2	TRBJ2-1	-	13	many	TGTGCCTGGGGCAGGGCTCAATACAATGAGCAGTTCTTC	CAWGRAQYNEQFF
TRBV2	TRBJ1-4	-	16	-	TGTGCCAGCAGTGAGGGAGGGACCCTAACTAATGAAAAACTGTTTTTT	CASSEGGTLTNEKLFF
TRBV28	TRBJ2-1	TRBD2	15	-	TGTGCCAGCAGATTGGAATCCCTAGCGGTAAATGAGCAGTTCTTC	CASRLESLAVNEQFF
TRBV19	TRBJ1-1	TRBD1	17	-	TGTGCCAGTAGCCCCCCTTTTCTGACAGGGAAGGACACTGAAGCTTTCTTT	CASSPPFLTGKDTEAFF
TRBV20-1	TRBJ2-7	TRBD2	15	many	TGCAGTGCTGTTTCTAGCGGGAGTCCAACCTACGAGCAGTACTTC	CSAVSSGSPTYEQYF
TRBV6-1	TRBJ2-7	TRBD2	14	few	TGTGCCACGGGGGGGGGGTCCCGCTCCTACGAGCAGTACTTC	CATGGGSRSYEQYF
TRBV30	TRBJ2-1	-	13	many	TGTGCCGGGATCAGGGGTACCTACAATGAGCAGTTCTTC	CAGIRGTYNEQFF
TRBV20-1	TRBJ2-6	-	14	-	TGCAGTGCTAGAGATGGAATTGGGGCCAACGTCCTGACTTTC	CSARDGIGANVLTF
TRBV28	TRBJ2-7	-	11	many	TGTGCCAGCAGTTTGGCGGAGGCGCAGTACTTC	CASSLAEAQYF